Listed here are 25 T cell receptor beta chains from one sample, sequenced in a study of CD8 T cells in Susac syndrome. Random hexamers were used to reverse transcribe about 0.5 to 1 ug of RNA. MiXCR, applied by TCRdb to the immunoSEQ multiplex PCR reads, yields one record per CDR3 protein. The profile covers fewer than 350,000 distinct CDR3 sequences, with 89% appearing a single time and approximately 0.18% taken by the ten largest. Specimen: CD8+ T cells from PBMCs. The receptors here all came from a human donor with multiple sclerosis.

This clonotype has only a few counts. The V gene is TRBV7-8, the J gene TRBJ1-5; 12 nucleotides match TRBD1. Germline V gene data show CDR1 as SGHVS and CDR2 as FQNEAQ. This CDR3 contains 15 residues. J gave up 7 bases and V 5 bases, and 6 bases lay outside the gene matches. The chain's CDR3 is CASSVGQGASQPQHF. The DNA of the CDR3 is TGTGCCAGCAGCGTGGGACAGGGGGCTAGCCAGCCCCAGCATTTT.

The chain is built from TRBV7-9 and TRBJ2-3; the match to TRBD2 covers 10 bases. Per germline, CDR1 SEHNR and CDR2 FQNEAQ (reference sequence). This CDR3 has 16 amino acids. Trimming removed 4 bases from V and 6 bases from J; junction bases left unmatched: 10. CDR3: CASSSLGSGGSDTQYF. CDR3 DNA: TGTGCCAGCAGCTCCCTGGGTAGCGGGGGGTCCGATACGCAGTATTTT.

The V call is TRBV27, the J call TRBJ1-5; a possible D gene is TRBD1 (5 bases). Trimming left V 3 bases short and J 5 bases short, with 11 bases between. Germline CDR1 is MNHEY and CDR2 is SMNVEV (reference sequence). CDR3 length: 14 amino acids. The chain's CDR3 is CASSFSGKDQPQHF. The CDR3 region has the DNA TGTGCCAGCAGTTTTTCAGGGAAAGATCAGCCCCAGCATTTT.

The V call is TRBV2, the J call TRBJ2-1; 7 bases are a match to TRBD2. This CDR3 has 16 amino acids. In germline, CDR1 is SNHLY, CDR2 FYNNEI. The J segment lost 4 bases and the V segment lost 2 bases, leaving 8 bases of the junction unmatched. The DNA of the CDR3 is TGTGCCAGCAGTGAAAATGGGAGGGCCCCTTACAATGAGCAGTTCTTC. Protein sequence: CASSENGRAPYNEQFF. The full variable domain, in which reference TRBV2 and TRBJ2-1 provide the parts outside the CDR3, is EPEVTQTPSHQVTQMGQEVILRCVPISNHLYFYWYRQILGQKVEFLVSFYNNEISEKSEIFDDQFSVERPDGSNFTLKIRSTKLEDSAMYFCASSENGRAPYNEQFFGPGTRLTVL.

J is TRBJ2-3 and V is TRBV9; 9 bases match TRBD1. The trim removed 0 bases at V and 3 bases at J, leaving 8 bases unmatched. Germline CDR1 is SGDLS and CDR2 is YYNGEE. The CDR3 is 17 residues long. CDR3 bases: TGTGCCAGCAGCGTAGATTGGGGGACAGGGAGTACAGATACGCAGTATTTT. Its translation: CASSVDWGTGSTDTQYF.

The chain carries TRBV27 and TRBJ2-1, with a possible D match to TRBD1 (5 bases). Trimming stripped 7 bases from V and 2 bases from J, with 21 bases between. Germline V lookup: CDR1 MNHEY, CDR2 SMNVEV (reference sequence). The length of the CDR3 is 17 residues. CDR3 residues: CASTLMGPGGTYNEQFF. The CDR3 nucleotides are TGTGCCAGCACCCTCATGGGGCCAGGTGGGACCTACAATGAGCAGTTCTTC.

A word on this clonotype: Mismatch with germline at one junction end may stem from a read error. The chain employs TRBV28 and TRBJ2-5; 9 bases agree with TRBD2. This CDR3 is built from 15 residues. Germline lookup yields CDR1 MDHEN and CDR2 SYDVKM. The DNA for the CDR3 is TGTGCCGGCAGTGTCCGCGGGGGGGACCAAGAGACCCAGTACTTC. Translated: CAGSVRGGDQETQYF.

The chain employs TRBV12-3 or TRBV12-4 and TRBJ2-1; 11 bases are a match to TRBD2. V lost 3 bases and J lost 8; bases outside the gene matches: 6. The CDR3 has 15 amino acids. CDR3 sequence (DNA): TGTGCCAGCAGTTTGACTAGCGGGGCGGGGTATGAGCAGTTCTTC. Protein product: CASSLTSGAGYEQFF.

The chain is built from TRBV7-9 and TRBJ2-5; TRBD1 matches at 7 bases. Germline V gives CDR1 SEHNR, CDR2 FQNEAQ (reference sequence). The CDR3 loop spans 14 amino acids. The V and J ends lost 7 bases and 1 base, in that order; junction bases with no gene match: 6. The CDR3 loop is CASTGDSFQETQYF. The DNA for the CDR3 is TGTGCCAGCACCGGGGACAGTTTCCAAGAGACCCAGTACTTC.

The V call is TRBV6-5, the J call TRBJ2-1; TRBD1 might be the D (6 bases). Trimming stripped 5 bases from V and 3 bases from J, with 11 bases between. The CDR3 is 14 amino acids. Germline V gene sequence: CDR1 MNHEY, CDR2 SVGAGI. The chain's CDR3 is CASSPEDSYNEQFF. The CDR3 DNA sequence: TGTGCCAGCAGTCCAGAGGACAGCTACAATGAGCAGTTCTTC.

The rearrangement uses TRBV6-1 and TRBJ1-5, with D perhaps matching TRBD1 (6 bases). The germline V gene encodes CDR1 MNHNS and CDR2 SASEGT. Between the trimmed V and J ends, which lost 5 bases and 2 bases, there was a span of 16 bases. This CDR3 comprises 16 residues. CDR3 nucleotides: TGTGCCAGCAGTCCCAGCGCAGGGGTTGGCAATCAGCCCCAGCATTTT. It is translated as CASSPSAGVGNQPQHF.

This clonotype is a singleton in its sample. The CDR3 loop is CATSDLGQPYNEQFF. The CDR3, as DNA: TGTGCCACCAGTGATTTAGGACAGCCTTACAATGAGCAGTTCTTC. This sequence joins TRBV24-1 and TRBJ2-1, with D perhaps matching TRBD1 (6 bases). The CDR3 sequence is 15 residues long. The germline V gene has CDR1 KGHDR and CDR2 SFDVKD. The ends were cut back, 1 base at V and 4 bases at J, with 10 bases in the middle.

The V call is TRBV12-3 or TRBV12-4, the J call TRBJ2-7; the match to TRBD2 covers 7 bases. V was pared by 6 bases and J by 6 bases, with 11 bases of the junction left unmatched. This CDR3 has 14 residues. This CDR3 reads CASRNSGPTLEQYF. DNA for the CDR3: TGTGCCAGCAGGAATAGCGGGCCTACTCTCGAGCAGTACTTC.

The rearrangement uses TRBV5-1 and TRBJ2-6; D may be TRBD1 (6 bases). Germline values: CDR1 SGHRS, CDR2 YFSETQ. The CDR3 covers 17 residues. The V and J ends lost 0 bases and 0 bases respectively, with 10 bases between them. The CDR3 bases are TGCGCCAGCAGCTTGGACAGGGTCTCCTCTGGGGCCAACGTCCTGACTTTC. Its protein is CASSLDRVSSGANVLTF.

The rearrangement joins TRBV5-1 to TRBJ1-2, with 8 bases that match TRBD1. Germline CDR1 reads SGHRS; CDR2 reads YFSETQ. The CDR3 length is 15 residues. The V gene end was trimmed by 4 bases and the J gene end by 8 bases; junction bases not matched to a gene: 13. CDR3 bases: TGCGCCAGCAGCCCGTGGACAGGGCTTATTTGGGGCTACACCTTC. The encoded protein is CASSPWTGLIWGYTF.

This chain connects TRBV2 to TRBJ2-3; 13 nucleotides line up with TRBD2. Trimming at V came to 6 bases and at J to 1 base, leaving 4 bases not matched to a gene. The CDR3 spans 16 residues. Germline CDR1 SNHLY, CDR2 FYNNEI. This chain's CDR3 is CASRELAGGRTDTQYF. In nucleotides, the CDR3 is TGTGCCAGCAGGGAACTAGCGGGGGGGCGCACAGATACGCAGTATTTT.

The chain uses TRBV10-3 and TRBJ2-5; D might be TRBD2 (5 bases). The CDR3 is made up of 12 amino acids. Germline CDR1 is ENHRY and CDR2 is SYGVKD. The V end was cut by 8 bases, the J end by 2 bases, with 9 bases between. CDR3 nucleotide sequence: TGTGCCATCGGGGAGTGGCAAGAGACCCAGTACTTC. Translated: CAIGEWQETQYF.

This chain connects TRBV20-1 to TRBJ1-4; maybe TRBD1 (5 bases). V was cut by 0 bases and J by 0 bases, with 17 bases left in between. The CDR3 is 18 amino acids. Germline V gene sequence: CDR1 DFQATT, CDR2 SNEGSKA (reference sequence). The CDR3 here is CSARDLGGALATNEKLFF. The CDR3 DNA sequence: TGCAGTGCTAGAGATCTTGGAGGGGCACTTGCAACTAATGAAAAACTGTTTTTT.

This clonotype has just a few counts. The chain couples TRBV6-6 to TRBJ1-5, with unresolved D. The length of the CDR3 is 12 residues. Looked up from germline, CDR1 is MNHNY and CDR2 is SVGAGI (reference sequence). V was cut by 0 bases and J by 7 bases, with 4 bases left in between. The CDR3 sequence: CASSYSKQPQHF. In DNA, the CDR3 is TGTGCCAGCAGTTACTCAAAACAGCCCCAGCATTTT.

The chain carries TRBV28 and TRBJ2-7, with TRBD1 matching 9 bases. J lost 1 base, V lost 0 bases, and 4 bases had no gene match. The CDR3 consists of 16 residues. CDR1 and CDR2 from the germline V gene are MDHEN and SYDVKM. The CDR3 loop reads CASSLWPTGGSYEQYF. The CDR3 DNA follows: TGTGCCAGCAGTTTATGGCCGACAGGGGGTTCCTACGAGCAGTACTTC.

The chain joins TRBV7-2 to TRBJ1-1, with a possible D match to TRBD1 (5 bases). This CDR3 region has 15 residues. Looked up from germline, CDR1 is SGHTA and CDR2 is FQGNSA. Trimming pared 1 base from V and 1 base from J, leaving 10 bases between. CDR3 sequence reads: CASSLVFTGNTEAFF. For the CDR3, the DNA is TGTGCCAGCAGCTTAGTTTTTACAGGGAACACTGAAGCTTTCTTT.

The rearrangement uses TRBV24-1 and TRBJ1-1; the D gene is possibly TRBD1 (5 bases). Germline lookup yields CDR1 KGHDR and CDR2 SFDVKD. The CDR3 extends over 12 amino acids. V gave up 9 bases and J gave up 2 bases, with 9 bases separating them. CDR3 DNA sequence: TGTGCCACCCGCGGGGCCAACACTGAAGCTTTCTTT. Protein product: CATRGANTEAFF.

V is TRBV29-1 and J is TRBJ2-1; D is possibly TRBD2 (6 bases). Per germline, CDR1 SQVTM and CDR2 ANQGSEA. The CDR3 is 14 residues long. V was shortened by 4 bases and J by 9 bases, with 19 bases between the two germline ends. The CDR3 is CSVVTGATAGEQFF. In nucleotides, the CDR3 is TGCAGCGTTGTCACGGGAGCCACCGCGGGTGAGCAGTTCTTC.

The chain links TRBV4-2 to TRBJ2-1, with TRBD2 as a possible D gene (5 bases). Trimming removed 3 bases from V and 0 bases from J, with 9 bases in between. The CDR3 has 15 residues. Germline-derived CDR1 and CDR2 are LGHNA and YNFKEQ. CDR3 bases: TGTGCCAGCAGCCAGACGGGAAGCTCCTACAATGAGCAGTTCTTC. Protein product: CASSQTGSSYNEQFF.

CDR3 sequence reads: CASSQDDGTLSTTNEKLFF. The CDR3, as DNA: TGTGCCAGCAGCCAAGATGACGGGACATTATCCACCACTAATGAAAAACTGTTTTTT. The chain couples TRBV4-2 to TRBJ1-4, with a possible D match to TRBD1 (6 bases). The V end lost 0 bases, the J end lost 2 bases, and 19 bases lay between the germline ends. The CDR3 length is 19 residues. Germline V gives CDR1 LGHNA, CDR2 YNFKEQ.